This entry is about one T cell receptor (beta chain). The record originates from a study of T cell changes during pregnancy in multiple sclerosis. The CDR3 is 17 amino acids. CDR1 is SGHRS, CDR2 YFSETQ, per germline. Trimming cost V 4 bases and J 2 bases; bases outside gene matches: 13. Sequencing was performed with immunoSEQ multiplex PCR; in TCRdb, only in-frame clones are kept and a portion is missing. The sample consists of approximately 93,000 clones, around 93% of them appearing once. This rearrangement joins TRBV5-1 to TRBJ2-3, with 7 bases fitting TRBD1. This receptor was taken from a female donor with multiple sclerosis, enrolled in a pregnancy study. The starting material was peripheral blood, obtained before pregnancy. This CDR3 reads CASSLGTARRDTDTQYF. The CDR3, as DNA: TGCGCCAGCAGCCTCGGGACAGCACGCCGAGACACAGATACGCAGTATTTT.